Following are 10 T cell receptor beta chains from one sample sequenced in a study of Ad26.COV2.S vaccination and SARS-CoV-2 variants. Sequenced by immunoSEQ multiplex PCR; TCRdb stores in-frame clones only, minus some. The table lists fewer than 600,000 clones, 80% to 90% of them singletons. Noted treatment: roughly 20 received Ad26.COV2.S at low or high dose, single or two shots; five or six received placebo; per-sample allocation not given. Specimens were obtained on day 63 following the first vaccine or placebo injection. The sample in question was peripheral blood, obtained in a trial of Ad26.COV2.S vaccine versus placebo. These receptor sequences come from a person between 18 and 65 years old who received the Ad26.COV2.S COVID-19 vaccine or a placebo.

The chain joins TRBV7-2 to TRBJ2-5; 9 bases are shared with TRBD1. This CDR3 contains 16 residues. V gave up 2 bases and J gave up 4 bases; unmatched junction bases: 8. Germline CDR1 reads SGHTA; CDR2 reads FQGNSA. In DNA form, the CDR3 reads TGTGCCAGCAGCTTATTCAACCGGGACAGGGTAGAGACCCAGTACTTC. It codes for CASSLFNRDRVETQYF.

The chain couples TRBV5-1 to TRBJ1-2, with D uncertain. Trimming stripped 0 bases from V and 1 base from J, with 4 bases between. The CDR3 totals 13 residues. Germline loops: CDR1 SGHRS, CDR2 YFSETQ. The CDR3 spells CASSLVSNYGYTF. The CDR3, as DNA: TGCGCCAGCAGCTTGGTCAGTAACTATGGCTACACCTTC.

V is TRBV19 and J is TRBJ2-7; 10 bases map to TRBD1. The germline V gene encodes CDR1 LNHDA and CDR2 SQIVND (reference sequence). Unmatched junction bases numbered 4, after V lost 5 bases and J lost 3 bases. This CDR3 comprises 14 residues. The CDR3 here is CASSWTGGFYEQYF. The CDR3, as DNA: TGTGCCAGTAGTTGGACAGGGGGTTTCTACGAGCAGTACTTC.

The chain couples TRBV5-1 to TRBJ1-2, with 12 bases fitting TRBD1. Trimming removed 4 bases from V and 5 bases from J; junction bases left unmatched: 6. The length of the CDR3 is 15 residues. CDR1 and CDR2 (germline): SGHRS, YFSETQ. CDR3 protein: CASSPGQGAYYGYTF. CDR3 bases: TGCGCCAGCAGCCCGGGACAGGGGGCATATTATGGCTACACCTTC. The variable domain in full, completed from reference TRBV5-1 and TRBJ1-2, reads KAGVTQTPRYLIKTRGQQVTLSCSPISGHRSVSWYQQTPGQGLQFLFEYFSETQRNKGNFPGRFSGRQFSNSRSEMNVSTLELGDSALYLCASSPGQGAYYGYTFGSGTRLTVV.

This rearrangement joins TRBV5-5 to TRBJ1-2; 11 positions match TRBD1. The CDR3 sequence is 18 residues long. J gave up 4 bases and V 1 base, and 12 bases lay outside the gene matches. Germline CDR1 and CDR2: SGHKS and YYEKEE (reference sequence). The CDR3 sequence is CASSLILVSGTGGYGYTF. The CDR3 coding sequence is TGTGCCAGCAGCTTGATTCTAGTGTCCGGGACAGGGGGCTATGGCTACACCTTC. Full variable domain (missing parts from reference TRBV5-5 and TRBJ1-2): DAGVTQSPTHLIKTRGQQVTLRCSPISGHKSVSWYQQVLGQGPQFIFQYYEKEERGRGNFPDRFSARQFPNYSSELNVNALLLGDSALYLCASSLILVSGTGGYGYTFGSGTRLTVV.

The genes are TRBV10-2 and TRBJ1-2; the match to TRBD1 covers 9 bases. V lost 2 bases, J lost 8 bases, and 6 bases stayed unmatched. The CDR3 sequence is 14 residues long. The germline V gene encodes CDR1 WSHSY and CDR2 SAAADI. The CDR3 DNA is TGCGCCAGCAGTGAGGAACGGACAGGGGACGGCTACACCTTC. Its translation is CASSEERTGDGYTF.

The chain is built from TRBV5-1 and TRBJ1-1, with D possibly TRBD1 on 5 matching bases. The germline V gene has CDR1 SGHRS and CDR2 YFSETQ. This CDR3 has 12 amino acids. V was pared by 3 bases and J by 7 bases, with 10 bases between. The CDR3 DNA sequence: TGCGCCAGCAGCTGGGACGGACGTGAAGCTTTCTTT. This codes for CASSWDGREAFF.

J is TRBJ1-3 and V is TRBV19, with 9 bases matching TRBD1. CDR3 length: 15 residues. V lost 7 bases and J lost 6; bases outside the gene matches: 10. From germline, CDR1 is LNHDA and CDR2 SQIVND (reference sequence). The CDR3 DNA is TGTGCCAGTACTGCCAGCCGGACAGGGGAAAACACCATATATTTT. Protein product: CASTASRTGENTIYF.

The chain joins TRBV5-1 to TRBJ1-1, with D hard to call. The CDR3 sequence is 15 residues long. The ends were cut back, 3 bases at V and 4 bases at J, with 16 bases in the middle. Germline V CDR1 and CDR2: SGHRS, YFSETQ. The CDR3 DNA reads TGCGCCAGCAGCTCCCTCTCGGGTACCATCACTGAAGCTTTCTTT. Its translation is CASSSLSGTITEAFF.

The sample holds a few counts of this clone. V usage is TRBV28 and J usage is TRBJ2-7; TRBD1 matches 7 bases. This CDR3 spans 12 amino acids. V was clipped by 5 bases and J by 5 bases; unmatched bases: 3. Per the germline V gene, CDR1 is MDHEN and CDR2 is SYDVKM. The DNA of the CDR3 is TGTGCCAGCAGTCTGACAGGGAACGAGCAGTACTTC. It yields the protein CASSLTGNEQYF.